These 21 T cell receptor beta chains share one sample of origin, sequenced in a study of metastatic and nonmetastatic thyroid tumors. TCRdb redid the clone calls on the PCR reads using MiXCR. The repertoire holds approximately 25,000 clones, with 20% to 30% as singletons. Treatment of any kind had been given to no patient before thyroid surgery. Sequencing was done on a sample of blood. The receptors here all came from a male donor with papillary thyroid cancer or a benign thyroid nodule (not recorded which). Some clones in this sample may be carry-over from other donors' samples.

This clone was found many times. This chain uses TRBV20-1 with TRBJ2-2; the D is unclear. The ends were cut back, 6 bases at V and 1 base at J, with 6 bases in the middle. The CDR3 length is 12 residues. Germline CDR1 and CDR2: DFQATT and SNEGSKA (reference sequence). CDR3 nucleotide sequence: TGCAGTGCAGGAAAGAACACCGGGGAGCTGTTTTTT. Its translation: CSAGKNTGELFF.

The chain combines TRBV5-1 with TRBJ2-1, with 9 bases identical to TRBD2. V dropped 7 bases and J dropped 9; count of bases not matched to a gene: 17. The CDR3 contains 16 residues. Germline V CDR1 and CDR2: SGHRS, YFSETQ. As DNA, the CDR3 is TGCGCCAGCGGTTGGACTGGCGGGAGGGCTCTAATTGAGCAGTTCTTC. Encoded protein: CASGWTGGRALIEQFF.

This rearrangement joins TRBV14 to TRBJ1-6; TRBD1 agrees at 9 bases. V shed 0 bases, J shed 7 bases, and the junction held 7 bases outside the gene matches. The CDR3 is made up of 17 amino acids. Germline V gives CDR1 SGHDN, CDR2 FVKESK. The CDR3 nucleotides read TGTGCCAGCAGCCAAGATGTGTGGGACAGGGAAAATTCACCCCTCCACTTT. Its protein product is CASSQDVWDRENSPLHF.

Points on this clone: A single base separates this from a much larger clone, so it may be a read error. The rearrangement links TRBV24-1 to TRBJ1-5; D is undetermined. In germline, CDR1 is KGHDR, CDR2 SFDVKD. V lost 5 bases to trimming and J lost 11 bases, with 12 bases between them. This CDR3 has 12 residues. CDR3 DNA sequence: TGTGCCACCAGTGGAATGGGCTCGGCCCAGCATTTT. Translation gives CATSGMGSAQHF.

As concerns this clone: Germline and junction disagree at one end, which may indicate a read error. V usage is TRBV19 and J usage is TRBJ2-1; tentatively, D is TRBD2 (5 bases). Per germline, CDR1 LNHDA and CDR2 SQIVND (reference sequence). The CDR3 is 15 residues long. The CDR3: CASSQTGISYNEQIF. The CDR3 coding sequence is TGTGCCAGTAGCCAAACCGGGATCTCCTACAATGAGCAGATCTTC.

The genes are TRBV10-3 and TRBJ1-6, with 7 positions matching TRBD1. The J segment lost 10 bases and the V segment lost 3 bases, leaving 6 bases of the junction unmatched. Germline V CDR1 and CDR2: ENHRY, SYGVKD. This CDR3 is built from 14 residues. CDR3 sequence (DNA): TGTGCCATCAGTGAAGGGGACAGACCCTCACCCCTCCACTTT. Its translation is CAISEGDRPSPLHF.

This clone was seen ten or more times. This is likely a read error, given that the CDR3 carries no conserved phenylalanine or tryptophan at its end. The chain has TRBV19 and TRBJ2-3, with unresolved D. CDR1 and CDR2 from the germline V gene are LNHDA and SQIVND (reference sequence). There are 13 residues in the CDR3. The V and J ends lost 8 bases and 1 base respectively, with 10 bases between them. This CDR3 reads CASSMDGTDTQYL. DNA of the CDR3: TGTGCCAGTTCGATGGATGGCACAGATACGCAGTATCTT.

There are a few counts of this clone. The CDR3 loop reads CASISSGGSLEQYF. The CDR3 coding sequence is TGTGCCAGCATCTCTAGCGGGGGGTCATTAGAGCAGTACTTC. The V gene is TRBV28, the J gene TRBJ2-7; 11 bases agree with TRBD2. This CDR3 is built from 14 residues. The V gene's germline CDR1 is MDHEN and CDR2 SYDVKM. V trimming: 7 bases; J trimming: 7 bases; junction bases outside the gene matches: 9.

The chain uses TRBV7-2 and TRBJ1-2; 8 bases fit TRBD1. The V and J ends lost 3 bases and 8 bases, in that order; junction bases with no gene match: 8. Germline assignment: CDR1 SGHTA and CDR2 FQGNSA. The CDR3 loop spans 14 amino acids. The CDR3 here is CASSFSGTGWGYTF. DNA for the CDR3: TGTGCCAGCAGCTTTTCGGGGACAGGTTGGGGCTACACCTTC.

This clone rates as medium-sized (0.01 to 0.1%). The rearrangement links TRBV20-1 to TRBJ1-6, with D hard to call. This CDR3 is 13 amino acids long. The V gene lost 6 bases and the J gene lost 4 bases, with 10 bases spanning the gap. Germline loops: CDR1 DFQATT, CDR2 SNEGSKA (reference sequence). CDR3 sequence (DNA): TGCAGTGCCCCCCGGGATTATAATTCACCCCTCCACTTT. It is translated as CSAPRDYNSPLHF.

The sample holds one count of this clone. The J gene is TRBJ1-5, the V gene TRBV14; D is unclear. The V gene's germline CDR1 is SGHDN and CDR2 FVKESK. V lost 0 bases and J lost 12, with 12 bases in between. This CDR3 region has 13 residues. CDR3 coding DNA: TGTGCCAGCAGCCAAGACGGAACGGATCGCCAGCATTTT. Translated: CASSQDGTDRQHF.

Many counts were recorded for this clone. V is TRBV27 and J is TRBJ2-7; D might be TRBD1 or TRBD2, each matching 5 bases. V was cut by 3 bases and J by 1 base, with 10 bases left in between. Germline CDR1 MNHEY, CDR2 SMNVEV (reference sequence). This CDR3 is 14 amino acids long. CDR3 residues: CASSLRGTSYEQYF. DNA of the CDR3: TGTGCCAGCAGTTTGAGGGGTACTTCCTACGAGCAGTACTTC.

The chain is built from TRBV27 and TRBJ2-7; D is possibly TRBD1 (6 bases). This CDR3 is 13 amino acids long. CDR1 is MNHEY, CDR2 SMNVEV, per germline (reference sequence). V lost 5 bases to trimming and J lost 5 bases, with 13 bases between them. CDR3 region: CASSELQGNEQYF. Written as DNA, the CDR3 is TGTGCCAGCAGTGAGTTACAGGGAAACGAGCAGTACTTC.

Comment on this clone: A read error is possible here, since a much larger clone lies one base away. The chain carries TRBV3-1 and TRBJ2-3, with D unresolved. The CDR3 totals 16 residues. V was shortened by 2 bases and J by 3 bases, with 15 bases between the two germline ends. Germline CDR1 is LGHDT and CDR2 is YNNKEL (reference sequence). The CDR3 is CASSQHGRTATDTQYF. The CDR3, as DNA: TGTGCCAGCAGCCAACACGGACGTACTGCAACAGATACGCAGTATTTT.

In the case of this clone: One junction end disagrees with the germline gene, perhaps due to a read error. This chain connects TRBV10-2 to TRBJ2-1; D is undetermined. The germline gives CDR1 WSHSY, CDR2 SAAADI. CDR3 size: 14 residues. CDR3 sequence: CASSGLDVGYERFF. The CDR3 DNA sequence: TGCGCCAGCAGTGGTCTAGATGTAGGCTATGAGCGGTTCTTC.

This clone came up many times. V is TRBV19 and J is TRBJ1-1; TRBD1 is a possible D gene (5 bases). With 0 bases removed from V and 1 base from J, the gap between germline ends came to 9 bases. CDR1 LNHDA and CDR2 SQIVND come from the germline V gene (reference sequence). The CDR3 is 15 residues long. The CDR3 loop is CASSIEYTGNTEAFF. The CDR3 DNA is TGTGCCAGTAGTATAGAGTATACAGGGAACACTGAAGCTTTCTTT.

This clone was found a few times. At one boundary the junction diverges from the germline segment, which might be a read error. The chain employs TRBV27 and TRBJ2-2, with D possibly being TRBD1 (7 bases). CDR3 size: 15 residues. The germline gives CDR1 MNHEY, CDR2 SMNVEV (reference sequence). The CDR3 sequence: CASRLGGAGTGELFF. The CDR3 nucleotides read TGTGCCAGCAGACTAGGGGGCGCGGGGACCGGGGAGCTTTTTTTT.

This clone counts as medium-sized. V usage is TRBV19 and J usage is TRBJ2-2; D gene unclear. V dropped 1 base and J dropped 5 bases, with 8 bases sitting between them. CDR1 is LNHDA and CDR2 is SQIVND in the germline V gene (reference sequence). This CDR3 has 14 amino acids. The CDR3 region has the DNA TGTGCCAGTAGTATAGGCCAGATGACCGGGGAGCTGTTTTTT. It is translated as CASSIGQMTGELFF.

This clone was detected ten times or more. The rearrangement uses TRBV3-1 and TRBJ1-6, with D tentatively TRBD1 (5 bases). V lost 2 bases and J lost 6, with 11 bases in between. Germline V gene lookup returns CDR1 LGHDT and CDR2 YNNKEL (reference sequence). The CDR3 covers 15 residues. CDR3 DNA: TGTGCCAGCAGCCAACAGGGTACGGTTAATTCACCCCTCCACTTT. It encodes CASSQQGTVNSPLHF.

By proportion, this clone is medium-sized. The chain couples TRBV5-1 to TRBJ2-7; tentatively, D is TRBD1 (5 bases). CDR1 is SGHRS, CDR2 YFSETQ, per germline. Between the trimmed V and J ends, which lost 0 bases and 5 bases, there was a span of 12 bases. CDR3 length: 14 residues. The chain's CDR3 is CASSLAGRADEQYF. DNA for the CDR3: TGCGCCAGCAGCTTGGCCGGCAGGGCCGACGAGCAGTACTTC.

In its sample, this clone was seen many times. The V call is TRBV5-1, the J call TRBJ1-2; TRBD1 agrees at 8 bases. This CDR3 region has 14 residues. CDR1 is SGHRS, CDR2 YFSETQ, per germline. The ends lost 3 bases at V and 7 bases at J; junction bases unmatched: 8. As DNA, the CDR3 is TGCGCCAGCAGCTCAGGGGGCCATGGAATTGGCTACACCTTC. Translated, it gives CASSSGGHGIGYTF.